This T cell receptor (beta chain) was profiled in a study of cytomegalovirus exposure and HLA in healthy donors. PCR was performed using 60 Vbeta and 13 Jbeta primers. Sequencing used immunoSEQ multiplex PCR; TCRdb keeps in-frame clones, though not all of them. Here the sample spans fewer than 120,000 clones, about three quarters being singletons. Sequences were obtained from PBMCs. The receptor was derived from a woman aged 60 to 75 in good health and CMV-seropositive.

This CDR3 is CASNDLPHRGGETQYF. DNA of the CDR3: TGCGCCAGCAACGATCTCCCCCACAGGGGGGGTGAGACCCAGTACTTC. The chain couples TRBV5-1 to TRBJ2-5, with D possibly being TRBD1 (8 bases). This CDR3 has 16 residues. Germline lookup yields CDR1 SGHRS and CDR2 YFSETQ. Trimming cost V 6 bases and J 5 bases, with 23 bases left between them.